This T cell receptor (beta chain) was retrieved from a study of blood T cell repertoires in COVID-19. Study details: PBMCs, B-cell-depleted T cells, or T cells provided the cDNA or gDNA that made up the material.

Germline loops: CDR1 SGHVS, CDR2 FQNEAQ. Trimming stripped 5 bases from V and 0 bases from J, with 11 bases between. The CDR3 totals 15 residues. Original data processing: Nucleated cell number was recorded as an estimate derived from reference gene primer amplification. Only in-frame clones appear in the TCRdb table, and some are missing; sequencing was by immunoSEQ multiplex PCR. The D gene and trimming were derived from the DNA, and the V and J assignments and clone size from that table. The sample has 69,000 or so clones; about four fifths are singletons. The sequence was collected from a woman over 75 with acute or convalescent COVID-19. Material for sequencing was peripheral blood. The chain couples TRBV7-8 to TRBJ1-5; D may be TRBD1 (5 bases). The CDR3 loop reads CASSPGDNSNQPQHF. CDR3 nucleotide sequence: TGTGCCAGCAGCCCGGGGGATAATAGCAATCAGCCCCAGCATTTT.